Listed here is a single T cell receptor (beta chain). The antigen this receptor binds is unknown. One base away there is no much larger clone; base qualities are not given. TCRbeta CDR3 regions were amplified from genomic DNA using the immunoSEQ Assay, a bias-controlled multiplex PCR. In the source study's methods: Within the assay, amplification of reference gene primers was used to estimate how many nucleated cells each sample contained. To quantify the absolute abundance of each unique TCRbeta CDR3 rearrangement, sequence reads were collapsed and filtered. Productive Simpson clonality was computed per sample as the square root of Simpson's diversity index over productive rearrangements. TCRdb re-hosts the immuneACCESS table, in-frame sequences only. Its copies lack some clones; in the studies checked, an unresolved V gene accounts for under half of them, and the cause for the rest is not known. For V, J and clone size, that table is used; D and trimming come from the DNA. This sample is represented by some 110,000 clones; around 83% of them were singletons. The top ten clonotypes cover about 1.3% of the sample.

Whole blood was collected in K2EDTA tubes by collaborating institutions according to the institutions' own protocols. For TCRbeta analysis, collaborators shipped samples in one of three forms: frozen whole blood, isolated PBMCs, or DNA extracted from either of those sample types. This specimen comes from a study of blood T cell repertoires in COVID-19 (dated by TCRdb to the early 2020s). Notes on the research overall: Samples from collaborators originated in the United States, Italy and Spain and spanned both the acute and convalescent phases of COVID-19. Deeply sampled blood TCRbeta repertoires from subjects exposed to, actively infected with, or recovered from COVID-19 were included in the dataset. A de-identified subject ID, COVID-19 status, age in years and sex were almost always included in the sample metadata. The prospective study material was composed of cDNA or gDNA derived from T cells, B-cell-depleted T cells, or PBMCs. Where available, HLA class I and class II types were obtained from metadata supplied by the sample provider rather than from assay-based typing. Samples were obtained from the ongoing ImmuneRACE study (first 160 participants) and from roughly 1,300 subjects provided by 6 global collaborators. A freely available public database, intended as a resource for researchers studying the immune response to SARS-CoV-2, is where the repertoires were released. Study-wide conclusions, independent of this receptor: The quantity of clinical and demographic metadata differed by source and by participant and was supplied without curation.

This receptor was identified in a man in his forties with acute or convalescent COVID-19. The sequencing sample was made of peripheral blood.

The DNA sequence is TGTGCCACCAGTGACACCACAGGAGGGTCGCAGTATTTT. Its protein product is CATSDTTGGSQYF. The sequence links TRBV24-1 to TRBJ2-3; a tentative D call is TRBD2 (6 bases match). The germline V gene yields KGHDR for CDR1 and SFDVKD for CDR2. At the junction V is shortened by 4 bases and J by 10 bases, with 14 bases in between. Including the terminal cysteine and phenylalanine, the CDR3 comprises 13 residues. Here the CDR3 DNA is all that survives: 39 bases in frame from base 1.